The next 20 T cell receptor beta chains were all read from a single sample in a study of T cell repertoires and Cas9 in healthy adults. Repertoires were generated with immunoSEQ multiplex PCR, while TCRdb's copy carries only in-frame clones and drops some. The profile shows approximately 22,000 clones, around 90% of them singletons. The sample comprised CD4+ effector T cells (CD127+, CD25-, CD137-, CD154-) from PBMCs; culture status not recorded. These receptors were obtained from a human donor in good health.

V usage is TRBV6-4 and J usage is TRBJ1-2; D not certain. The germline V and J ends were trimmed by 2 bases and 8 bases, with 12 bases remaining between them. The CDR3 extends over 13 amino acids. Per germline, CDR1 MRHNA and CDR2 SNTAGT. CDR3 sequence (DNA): TGTGCCAGCAGTGACGGCGAAGGGCACGGCTACACCTTC. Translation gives CASSDGEGHGYTF.

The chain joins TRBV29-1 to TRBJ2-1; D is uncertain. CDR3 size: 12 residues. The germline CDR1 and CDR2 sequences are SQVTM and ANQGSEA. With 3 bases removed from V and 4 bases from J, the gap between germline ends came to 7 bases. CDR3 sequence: CSVDKAYNEQFF. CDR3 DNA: TGCAGCGTTGATAAAGCGTACAATGAGCAGTTCTTC.

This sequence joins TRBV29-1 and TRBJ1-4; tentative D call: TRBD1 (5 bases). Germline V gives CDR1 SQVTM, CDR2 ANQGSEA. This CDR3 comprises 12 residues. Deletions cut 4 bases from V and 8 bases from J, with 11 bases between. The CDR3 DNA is TGCAGCGTTGCGAGGGGAGGGGAAAAACTGTTTTTT. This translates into CSVARGGEKLFF.

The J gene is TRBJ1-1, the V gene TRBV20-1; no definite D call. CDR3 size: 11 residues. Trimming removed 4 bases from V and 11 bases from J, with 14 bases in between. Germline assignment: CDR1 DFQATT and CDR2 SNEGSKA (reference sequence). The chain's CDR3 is CSATADIKAFF. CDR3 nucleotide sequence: TGCAGTGCTACCGCCGACATCAAGGCTTTCTTT.

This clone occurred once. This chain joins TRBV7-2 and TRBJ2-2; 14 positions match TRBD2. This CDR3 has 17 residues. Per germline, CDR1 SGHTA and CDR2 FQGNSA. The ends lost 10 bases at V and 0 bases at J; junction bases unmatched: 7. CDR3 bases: TGTGCCACCGCGGGACTAGCGGGAGTTCCGAACACCGGGGAGCTGTTTTTT. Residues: CATAGLAGVPNTGELFF.

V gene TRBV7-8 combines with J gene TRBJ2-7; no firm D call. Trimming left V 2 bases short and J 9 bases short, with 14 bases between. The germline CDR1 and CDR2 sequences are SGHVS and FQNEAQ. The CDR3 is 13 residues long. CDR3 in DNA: TGTGCCAGCAGCTTATTACAGACCGATCTGCAGTACTTC. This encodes CASSLLQTDLQYF.

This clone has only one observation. The DNA of the CDR3 is TGTGCCAGTACAAGTGACTCCTACAATGAGCAGTTCTTC. It translates to CASTSDSYNEQFF. This rearrangement joins TRBV19 to TRBJ2-1; D remains ambiguous. The CDR3 has 13 residues. Deletions cut 7 bases from V and 0 bases from J, with 7 bases between. Looked up from germline, CDR1 is LNHDA and CDR2 is SQIVND (reference sequence). Supplemented by reference TRBV19 and TRBJ2-1, the full variable domain reads DGGITQSPKYLFRKEGQNVTLSCEQNLNHDAMYWYRQDPGQGLRLIYYSQIVNDFQKGDIAEGYSVSREKKESFPLTVTSAQKNPTAFYLCASTSDSYNEQFFGPGTRLTVL.

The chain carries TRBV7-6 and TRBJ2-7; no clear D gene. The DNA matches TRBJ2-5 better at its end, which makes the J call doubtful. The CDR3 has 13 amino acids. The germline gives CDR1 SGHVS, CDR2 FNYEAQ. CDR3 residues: CASSPKGQETQYF. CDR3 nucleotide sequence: TGTGCCAGCAGCCCTAAGGGTCAAGAGACCCAGTACTTC.

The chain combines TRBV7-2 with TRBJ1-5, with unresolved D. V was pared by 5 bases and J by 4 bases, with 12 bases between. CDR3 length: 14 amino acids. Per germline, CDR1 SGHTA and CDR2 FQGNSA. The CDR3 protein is CASSEGRTNQPQHF. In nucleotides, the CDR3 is TGTGCCAGCAGCGAAGGACGTACGAATCAGCCCCAGCATTTT.

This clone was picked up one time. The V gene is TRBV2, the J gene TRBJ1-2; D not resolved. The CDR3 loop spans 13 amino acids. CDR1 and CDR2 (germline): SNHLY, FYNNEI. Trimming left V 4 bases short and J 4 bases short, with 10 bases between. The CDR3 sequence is CASSGPGVYGYTF. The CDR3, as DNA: TGTGCCAGCAGTGGCCCAGGCGTCTATGGCTACACCTTC. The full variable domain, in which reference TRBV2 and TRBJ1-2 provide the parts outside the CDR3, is EPEVTQTPSHQVTQMGQEVILRCVPISNHLYFYWYRQILGQKVEFLVSFYNNEISEKSEIFDDQFSVERPDGSNFTLKIRSTKLEDSAMYFCASSGPGVYGYTFGSGTRLTVV.

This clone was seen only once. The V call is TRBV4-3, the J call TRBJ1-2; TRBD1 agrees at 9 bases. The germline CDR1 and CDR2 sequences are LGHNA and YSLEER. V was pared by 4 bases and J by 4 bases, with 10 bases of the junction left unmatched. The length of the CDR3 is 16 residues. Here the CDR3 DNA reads TGCGCCAGCAGCCGAGCCGGGACAGGGCCAGTCTATGGCTACACCTTC. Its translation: CASSRAGTGPVYGYTF.

DNA of the CDR3: TGTGCCACCAGCAGAGAGTATGGGGGGGTCGACGAGCAGTACTTC. The encoded protein is CATSREYGGVDEQYF. The chain carries TRBV15 and TRBJ2-7, with 7 bases identical to TRBD2. Germline trimming cut 0 bases from V and 5 bases from J; bases unmatched to any gene: 7. Per germline, CDR1 LNHNV and CDR2 YYDKDF (reference sequence). The length of the CDR3 is 15 residues. The full variable domain, rest sourced from reference TRBV15 and TRBJ2-7, is DAMVIQNPRYQVTQFGKPVTLSCSQTLNHNVMYWYQQKSSQAPKLLFHYYDKDFNNEADTPDNFQSRRPNTSFCFLDIRSPGLGDTAMYLCATSREYGGVDEQYFGPGTRLTVT.

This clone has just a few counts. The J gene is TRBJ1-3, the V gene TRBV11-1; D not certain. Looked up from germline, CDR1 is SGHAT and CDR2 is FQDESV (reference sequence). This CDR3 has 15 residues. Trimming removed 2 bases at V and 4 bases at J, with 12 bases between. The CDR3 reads CASSLIPGSGNTIYF. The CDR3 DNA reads TGTGCCAGCAGCTTAATTCCAGGATCCGGAAACACCATATATTTT.

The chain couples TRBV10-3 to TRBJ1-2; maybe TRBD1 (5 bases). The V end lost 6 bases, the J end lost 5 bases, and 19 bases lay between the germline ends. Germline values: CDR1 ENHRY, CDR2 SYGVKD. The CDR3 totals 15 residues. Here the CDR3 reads CAIREGQESVYGYTF. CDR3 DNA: TGTGCCATCAGGGAGGGGCAGGAGTCGGTTTATGGCTACACCTTC.

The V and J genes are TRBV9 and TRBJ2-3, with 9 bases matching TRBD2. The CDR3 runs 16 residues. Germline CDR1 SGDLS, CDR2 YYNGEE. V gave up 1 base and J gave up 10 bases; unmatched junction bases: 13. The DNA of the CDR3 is TGTGCCAGCAGCGTACGGCGGGGGGGGGACCCAGGATCGCAGTATTTT. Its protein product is CASSVRRGGDPGSQYF. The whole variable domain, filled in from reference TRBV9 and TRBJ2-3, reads DSGVTQTPKHLITATGQRVTLRCSPRSGDLSVYWYQQSLDQGLQFLIQYYNGEERAKGNILERFSAQQFPDLHSELNLSSLELGDSALYFCASSVRRGGDPGSQYFGPGTRLTVL.

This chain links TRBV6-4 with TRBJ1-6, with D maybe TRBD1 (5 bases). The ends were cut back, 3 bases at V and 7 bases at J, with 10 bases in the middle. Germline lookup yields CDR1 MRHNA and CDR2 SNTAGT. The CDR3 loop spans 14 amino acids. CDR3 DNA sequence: TGTGCCAGCAGTGAATTTAGGGGAAATTCACCCCTCCACTTT. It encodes CASSEFRGNSPLHF.

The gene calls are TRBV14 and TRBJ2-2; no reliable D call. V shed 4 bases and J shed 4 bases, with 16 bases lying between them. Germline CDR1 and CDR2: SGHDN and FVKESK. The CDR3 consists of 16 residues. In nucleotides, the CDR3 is TGTGCCAGCAGCCCAGCCCCTCAAACCCTCACCGGGGAGCTGTTTTTT. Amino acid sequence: CASSPAPQTLTGELFF.

This CDR3 is CASSSLRNYEQYF. The CDR3 DNA is TGTGCCAGCAGCTCCCTACGAAACTACGAGCAGTACTTC. The rearrangement links TRBV7-9 to TRBJ2-5; D is uncertain. The J call may not be correct, given that the DNA end is closer to TRBJ2-7. CDR1 SEHNR and CDR2 FQNEAQ come from the germline V gene (reference sequence). There are 13 residues in the CDR3.

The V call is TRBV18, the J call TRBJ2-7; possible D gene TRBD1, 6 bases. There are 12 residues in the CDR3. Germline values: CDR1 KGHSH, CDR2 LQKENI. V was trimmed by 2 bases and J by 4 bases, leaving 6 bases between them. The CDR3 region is CASSPTGYEQYF. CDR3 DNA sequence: TGTGCCAGCTCACCAACAGGGTACGAGCAGTACTTC.

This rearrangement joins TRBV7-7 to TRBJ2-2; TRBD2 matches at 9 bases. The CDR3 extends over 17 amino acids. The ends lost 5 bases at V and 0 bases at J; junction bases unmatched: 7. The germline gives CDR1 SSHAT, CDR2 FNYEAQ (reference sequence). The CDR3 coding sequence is TGTGCCAGCAGCAAGGTAGCGGGGGCCGCGAACACCGGGGAGCTGTTTTTT. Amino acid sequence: CASSKVAGAANTGELFF.